Presented here are 13 T cell receptor beta chains from one specimen sequenced in a study of blood T cells in healthy people across ages. A second about 7 to 11 cycle PCR used barcoded and J-beta primers. A single record per CDR3 protein comes from TCRdb applying MiXCR to the 5' RACE reads. The sample lists hundreds of thousands of distinct CDR3 sequences; around two fifths were seen once. The sequenced sample was blood. These receptor sequences come from an elderly man in good health.

On this clonotype itself: Mismatch with germline at one junction end may stem from a read error. The rearrangement links TRBV7-7 to TRBJ2-1, with a tentative D call TRBD1 (6 bases). The CDR3 loop spans 15 amino acids. Germline V gene data show CDR1 as SSHAT and CDR2 as FNYEAQ (reference sequence). This chain's CDR3 is CASSVDSVMVNEQFF. Here the CDR3 DNA reads TGTGCTAGCAGCGTGGACAGTGTAATGGTAAATGAGCAGTTCTTC. Drawing the rest from reference TRBV7-7 and TRBJ2-1, the complete variable domain is GAGVSQSPRYKVTKRGQDVTLRCDPISSHATLYWYQQALGQGPEFLTYFNYEAQPDKSGLPSDRFSAERPEGSISTLTIQRTEQRDSAMYRCASSVDSVMVNEQFFGPGTRLTVL.

Details on this clonotype: This may be a read error, as it is one base from a much larger clone. The chain joins TRBV10-3 to TRBJ2-3; D remains unclear. The germline V gene encodes CDR1 ENHRY and CDR2 SYGVKD. There are 14 residues in the CDR3. CDR3 bases: TGTGCCGTCAGCAGGAACCCTAGCACAGATACGCAGTATTTT. Residues: CAVSRNPSTDTQYF.

The chain joins TRBV3-1 to TRBJ2-5; D gene uncertain. The CDR3 contains 15 residues. Germline V gene sequence: CDR1 LGHDT, CDR2 YNNKEL (reference sequence). V gave up 4 bases and J gave up 1 base, with 13 bases separating them. The DNA of the CDR3 is TGTGCCAGCAGCCTAGGATCCTCCCGCCAAGAGACCCAGTACTTC. Protein product: CASSLGSSRQETQYF.

The rearrangement links TRBV7-3 to TRBJ2-6; D gene uncertain. Trimming took 7 bases from V and 0 from J, leaving 7 bases between them. CDR3 length: 14 residues. Germline CDR1 reads SGHTA; CDR2 reads FQGTGA. This CDR3 is CASTGDSGANVLTF. In DNA form, the CDR3 reads TGTGCCAGCACTGGGGACTCTGGGGCCAACGTCCTGACTTTC.

This clonotype showed up just once. CDR3 DNA: TGTGCCAGCAGTCCTCTTCTAGCGGGAGATTCAGATACGCAGTATTTT. Translated, it gives CASSPLLAGDSDTQYF. V is TRBV6-5 and J is TRBJ2-3; 10 positions agree with TRBD2. CDR1 and CDR2 (germline): MNHEY, SVGAGI. The CDR3 sequence is 16 residues long. The V segment lost 5 bases and the J segment 4 bases; nucleotides outside the gene matches: 9.

V gene TRBV20-1 combines with J gene TRBJ2-7, with 7 bases identical to TRBD1. The CDR3 is made up of 15 amino acids. V gave up 3 bases and J gave up 2 bases; unmatched junction bases: 10. Germline V gene lookup returns CDR1 DFQATT and CDR2 SNEGSKA (reference sequence). This CDR3 reads CSARGTAMTPYEQYF. The CDR3 DNA follows: TGCAGTGCTAGGGGGACAGCAATGACTCCCTACGAGCAGTACTTC.

This clonotype was recorded a few times. The J gene is TRBJ2-5, the V gene TRBV9; possibly TRBD1 or TRBD2 for D (5 bases each). Per germline, CDR1 SGDLS and CDR2 YYNGEE. CDR3 length: 14 residues. Trimming removed 3 bases at V and 5 bases at J, with 14 bases between. CDR3 residues: CASSGGRPSETQYF. The CDR3 DNA reads TGTGCCAGCAGCGGGGGACGGCCTTCCGAGACCCAGTACTTC.

The V gene is TRBV5-5, the J gene TRBJ2-2; 9 nucleotides match TRBD1. With 0 bases clipped from V and 5 bases from J, the junction kept 5 bases outside the gene matches. Germline CDR1 is SGHKS and CDR2 is YYEKEE (reference sequence). CDR3 size: 16 residues. The CDR3 region has the DNA TGTGCCAGCAGCTTGGACCACAGGGGGCAAACCGGGGAGCTGTTTTTT. This codes for CASSLDHRGQTGELFF. Based on the CDR3 plus reference TRBV5-5 and TRBJ2-2, the full variable domain is DAGVTQSPTHLIKTRGQQVTLRCSPISGHKSVSWYQQVLGQGPQFIFQYYEKEERGRGNFPDRFSARQFPNYSSELNVNALLLGDSALYLCASSLDHRGQTGELFFGEGSRLTVL.

In this sample, this clonotype turned up a few times. V is TRBV5-1 and J is TRBJ1-2; 7 bases align to TRBD1. After removal of 2 bases from V and 6 bases from J, the junction contained 4 bases not matched to a gene. The CDR3 is made up of 13 amino acids. The germline gives CDR1 SGHRS, CDR2 YFSETQ. The DNA of the CDR3 is TGCGCCAGCAGCTTACAGGGGAGTGATGGCTACACCTTC. It codes for CASSLQGSDGYTF.

The V call is TRBV7-2, the J call TRBJ1-5; a weak D match, TRBD1 (6 bases). The germline V and J ends were trimmed by 5 bases and 4 bases, with 12 bases remaining between them. This CDR3 is 14 amino acids long. Germline V lookup: CDR1 SGHTA, CDR2 FQGNSA. CDR3 in DNA: TGTGCCAGCAGCCCCGGACAGCTAAATCAGCCCCAGCATTTT. Translated: CASSPGQLNQPQHF.

V gene TRBV11-2 combines with J gene TRBJ2-6, with TRBD1 matching over 7 bases. The trim removed 6 bases at V and 1 base at J, leaving 9 bases unmatched. Per germline, CDR1 SGHAT and CDR2 FQNNGV. The CDR3 totals 17 residues. CDR3 nucleotides: TGTGCCAGCAGGGCAAGGACAGGAAATTCTGGGGCCAACGTCCTGACTTTC. This translates into CASRARTGNSGANVLTF.

This clonotype was detected ten times or more. The rearrangement joins TRBV3-1 to TRBJ2-5; D gene uncertain. Germline lookup yields CDR1 LGHDT and CDR2 YNNKEL (reference sequence). The CDR3 length is 13 residues. Trimming took off 6 bases at V and 1 base at J, with 9 bases between the two ends. CDR3 residues: CASSPAAQETQYF. The CDR3 DNA is TGTGCCAGCAGTCCCGCGGCCCAAGAGACCCAGTACTTC.

Note on this clonotype: One junction end disagrees with the germline gene, perhaps due to a read error. This sequence joins TRBV18 and TRBJ2-1; D may be TRBD1 (6 bases). The germline V gene encodes CDR1 KGHSH and CDR2 LQKENI. This CDR3 comprises 15 residues. The CDR3 region has the DNA TGTACCAGCTCACTCGGACAGAGCTCCTACAATGAGCAGTTCTTC. Its protein is CTSSLGQSSYNEQFF. Full variable domain (missing parts from reference TRBV18 and TRBJ2-1): NAGVMQNPRHLVRRRGQEARLRCSPMKGHSHVYWYRQLPEEGLKFMVYLQKENIIDESGMPKERFSAEFPKEGPSILRIQQVVRGDSAAYFCTSSLGQSSYNEQFFGPGTRLTVL.